The 8 T cell receptor beta chains listed next were all sequenced from one sample in a study of blood T cell repertoires in COVID-19. Measured with immunoSEQ multiplex PCR; TCRdb has only the in-frame clones, and not every one. Among approximately 83,000 clones listed, 75% to 85% were seen once. What was sequenced was peripheral blood. Source of these receptors: a woman of 80 years or more with acute or convalescent COVID-19.

The chain couples TRBV5-1 to TRBJ2-5; TRBD1 agrees at 8 bases. V shed 0 bases, J shed 7 bases, and the junction held 8 bases outside the gene matches. The CDR3 is 15 amino acids. Germline CDR1 is SGHRS and CDR2 is YFSETQ. The CDR3 spells CASSLEGRGQGTQYF. DNA for the CDR3: TGCGCCAGCAGCTTGGAGGGCAGGGGGCAGGGGACCCAGTACTTC.

The sample holds one count of this clone. This sequence joins TRBV7-3 and TRBJ1-6, with D tentatively TRBD1 (6 bases). The CDR3 totals 15 residues. Germline CDR1 reads SGHTA; CDR2 reads FQGTGA. V was cut by 0 bases and J by 5 bases, with 8 bases left in between. The CDR3 bases are TGTGCCAGCAGCTTAACCGCAGGGGATAATTCACCCCTCCACTTT. Encoded protein: CASSLTAGDNSPLHF.

The chain uses TRBV28 and TRBJ2-7; 11 bases fit TRBD1. J was trimmed by 3 bases and V by 6 bases; bases with no gene match: 13. Germline V CDR1 and CDR2: MDHEN, SYDVKM. The CDR3 sequence is 17 residues long. CDR3 protein: CASRQLWTGGKHYEQYF. CDR3 sequence (DNA): TGTGCCAGCAGGCAGCTTTGGACAGGGGGCAAGCACTACGAGCAGTACTTC.

This chain uses TRBV3-1 (or the pseudogene TRBV3-2) with TRBJ1-4; D might be TRBD1 (5 bases). The CDR3 is made up of 16 amino acids. CDR1 LGHDT and CDR2 YNNKEL come from the germline V gene (reference sequence). Deletions cut 2 bases from V and 1 base from J, with 11 bases between. The CDR3 bases are TGTGCCAGCAGCCAAATGTCTAGGGGAACTAATGAAAAACTGTTTTTT. Its translation is CASSQMSRGTNEKLFF.

This chain links TRBV5-1 with TRBJ2-7; 16 nucleotides agree with TRBD2. CDR1 and CDR2 (germline): SGHRS, YFSETQ. This CDR3 region has 17 residues. J gave up 1 base and V 0 bases, and 1 base lay outside the gene matches. The CDR3 nucleotides are TGCGCCAGCAGCTTGGTGGGACTAGCGGGGGGGTCCTACGAGCAGTACTTC. It yields the protein CASSLVGLAGGSYEQYF.

The J gene is TRBJ1-2, the V gene TRBV4-1, with 7 bases identical to TRBD1. The V and J ends lost 1 base and 8 bases, in that order; junction bases with no gene match: 13. The CDR3 covers 16 residues. Germline loops: CDR1 MGHRA, CDR2 YSYEKL. CDR3 amino acids: CASSQVIYRGVGGYTF. Here the CDR3 DNA reads TGCGCCAGCAGCCAAGTAATATACAGGGGTGTGGGCGGCTACACCTTC.

CDR3 sequence (DNA): TGTGCCAGTTCCGGGACAGGGAATTCACCCCTCCACTTT. Its translation: CASSGTGNSPLHF. The J gene is TRBJ1-6, the V gene TRBV27; 9 positions agree with TRBD1. The CDR3 has 13 residues. CDR1 and CDR2 (germline): MNHEY, SMNVEV (reference sequence). The J segment lost 7 bases and the V segment lost 9 bases, leaving 4 bases of the junction unmatched.

The chain employs TRBV6-5 and TRBJ1-1, with D tentatively TRBD1 (5 bases). The germline V and J ends were trimmed by 2 bases and 0 bases, with 10 bases remaining between them. The germline V gene has CDR1 MNHEY and CDR2 SVGAGI. The CDR3 is made up of 15 amino acids. CDR3 bases: TGTGCCAGCAGTTACCAGACAGCCATGAACACTGAAGCTTTCTTT. Its translation: CASSYQTAMNTEAFF.